A selection of T cell receptor beta chains follows, all from one sample in a study of T cell responses to AZD1222 COVID-19 vaccine. Data came from immunoSEQ multiplex PCR; TCRdb stores just in-frame clones and leaves some out. The sample lists 75,000 to 90,000 clones, 80% to 95% occurring once. The sample was peripheral blood, taken 28 days after the second AZD1222 dose. The origin of the receptors is an adult who received the AZD1222 COVID-19 vaccine. Each CDR3 is given with its conserved first and last residue. Each record gives: CDR3 protein, CDR3 DNA, clone size, J gene, D gene, V gene. A D gene is named only where the DNA matches it firmly. Clone size appears in some rows only: once, few, many, or a class for an expanded clone.

CDR3: CASSPGVANTGELFF; DNA: TGTGCCAGCAGCCCTGGGGTAGCGAACACCGGGGAGCTGTTTTTT; size: once; J: TRBJ2-2; D: .; V: TRBV7-2
CDR3: CASSPQPGNTIYF; DNA: TGTGCCAGCAGCCCGCAACCTGGAAACACCATATATTTT; size: .; J: TRBJ1-3; D: .; V: TRBV11-3
CDR3: CASSPLAGDTDTQYF; DNA: TGTGCCAGCAGCCCACTAGCGGGGGACACAGATACGCAGTATTTT; size: .; J: TRBJ2-3; D: TRBD2; V: TRBV3-1/TRBV3-2
CDR3: CASRGGQGLYEQYF; DNA: TGTGCCAGTAGGGGGGGACAGGGCCTCTACGAGCAGTACTTC; size: .; J: TRBJ2-7; D: TRBD1; V: TRBV19
CDR3: CASSLGRDGHNEQFF; DNA: TGCGCCAGCAGCTTGGGGCGGGATGGGCACAATGAGCAGTTCTTC; size: .; J: TRBJ2-1; D: .; V: TRBV5-1
CDR3: CASSLDQDPEAFF; DNA: TGTGCCAGCAGTTTAGACCAGGACCCTGAAGCTTTCTTT; size: .; J: TRBJ1-1; D: .; V: TRBV28
CDR3: CASRMSVESAEAFF; DNA: TGTGCCAGTAGGATGAGCGTGGAATCGGCTGAAGCTTTCTTT; size: .; J: TRBJ1-1; D: .; V: TRBV19
CDR3: CAGPDSGGTEAFF; DNA: TGTGCCGGACCGGACAGTGGGGGGACTGAAGCTTTCTTT; size: .; J: TRBJ1-1; D: .; V: TRBV2
CDR3: CAWSLAGGTSYEQYF; DNA: TGTGCCTGGAGTTTAGCGGGAGGTACCTCCTACGAGCAGTACTTC; size: once; J: TRBJ2-7; D: TRBD2; V: TRBV30
CDR3: CSARERDEQYF; DNA: TGCAGTGCTAGAGAGAGGGACGAGCAGTACTTC; size: few; J: TRBJ2-7; D: .; V: TRBV20-1
CDR3: CASSPRGASTNEKLFF; DNA: TGTGCCAGTAGCCCCCGAGGGGCGTCAACTAATGAAAAACTGTTTTTT; size: .; J: TRBJ1-4; D: .; V: TRBV19
CDR3: CASSSSGATNEKLFF; DNA: TGTGCCAGCAGTTCTTCAGGGGCAACTAATGAAAAACTGTTTTTT; size: .; J: TRBJ1-4; D: .; V: TRBV28
CDR3: CASSRPGLGLESEQFF; DNA: TGTGCCAGCAGCAGACCGGGACTAGGTTTGGAAAGTGAGCAGTTCTTC; size: .; J: TRBJ2-1; D: TRBD2; V: TRBV7-9
CDR3: CASKGRVTYEQYF; DNA: TGTGCCAGCAAGGGACGGGTAACCTACGAGCAGTACTTC; size: once; J: TRBJ2-7; D: .; V: TRBV2
CDR3: CASSNNRDTSYGYTF; DNA: TGTGCCAGTAGTAATAACAGGGACACGAGCTATGGCTACACCTTC; size: .; J: TRBJ1-2; D: .; V: TRBV19
CDR3: CASSPKSGRAAETQYF; DNA: TGTGCCAGTAGCCCGAAGAGCGGGAGGGCCGCGGAGACCCAGTACTTC; size: .; J: TRBJ2-5; D: TRBD2; V: TRBV19
CDR3: CAWSARTGRLYEQYF; DNA: TGTGCCTGGAGTGCCCGGACAGGGCGACTATACGAGCAGTACTTC; size: once; J: TRBJ2-7; D: TRBD1; V: TRBV30
CDR3: CASSRAGGNQPQHF; DNA: TGTGCCAGCAGCCGGGCAGGGGGCAATCAGCCCCAGCATTTT; size: .; J: TRBJ1-5; D: .; V: TRBV27
CDR3: CASSLRELAGAGEQYF; DNA: TGTGCCAGCAGCCTACGGGAATTAGCGGGAGCAGGCGAGCAGTACTTC; size: .; J: TRBJ2-7; D: TRBD2; V: TRBV4-2
CDR3: CASSFKGAGEQYF; DNA: TGTGCCAGCAGTTTTAAGGGGGCAGGTGAGCAGTACTTC; size: .; J: TRBJ2-7; D: TRBD1; V: TRBV27
CDR3: CASSLGTGGETQYF; DNA: TGCGCCAGCAGCTTGGGGACAGGCGGGGAGACCCAGTACTTC; size: .; J: TRBJ2-5; D: TRBD1; V: TRBV5-1
CDR3: CSVGGLAGYTDTQYF; DNA: TGCAGCGTTGGTGGGCTAGCGGGATACACAGATACGCAGTATTTT; size: .; J: TRBJ2-3; D: TRBD2; V: TRBV29-1